The 12 T cell receptor beta chains below come from one sample, sequenced in a study of regulatory T cells in long-lasting Graves disease. The time point is: newly diagnosed GD, antithyroid drugs for less than 3 months. Isolated PBMC RNA provided the starting material for the TCR library. Assembly of TCR beta libraries relied on iRepertoire HTBI primers together with Arm-PCR of CDR3 regions. TCRdb analysed the multiplex PCR reads with MiXCR anew, one entry per CDR3 protein. The sample has around 420,000 distinct CDR3 sequences; about 16% are singletons. Here the sequenced sample was peripheral blood mononuclear cells (PBMCs), taken at new diagnosis, from a patient treated with antithyroid drugs. The receptor source for this set is a female donor with Graves disease.

This clonotype was observed a few times. This chain connects TRBV7-3 to TRBJ2-3; perhaps TRBD2 as D (5 bases). V was shortened by 5 bases and J by 4 bases, with 16 bases between the two germline ends. The length of the CDR3 is 15 residues. In germline, CDR1 is SGHTA, CDR2 FQGTGA. The CDR3 sequence: CASSALGVHADTQYF. In DNA form, the CDR3 reads TGTGCCAGCAGCGCCCTCGGGGTACACGCAGATACGCAGTATTTT.

This clonotype was counted ten times or more. Here the CDR3 reads CASSLRRGNSPLHF. In DNA form, the CDR3 reads TGTGCCAGCAGTTTACGGCGGGGTAATTCACCCCTCCACTTT. This rearrangement joins TRBV12-3 or TRBV12-4 to TRBJ1-6; D is undetermined. This CDR3 has 14 amino acids. V was cut by 2 bases and J by 6 bases, with 8 bases left in between.

This clonotype showed up just once. The junction does not match germline at one end; this may be a read error. CDR3 bases: TGTGTCAGCAGTTTCGGGGCGAACACTGAAGCTTTCTTT. Amino acids: CVSSFGANTEAFF. The rearrangement uses TRBV12-3 or TRBV12-4 and TRBJ1-1; the D gene is possibly TRBD1 (5 bases). The CDR3 totals 13 residues.

V gene TRBV5-1 combines with J gene TRBJ2-5; D possibly corresponds to TRBD2 (5 bases). The germline gives CDR1 SGHRS, CDR2 YFSETQ. V was cut by 0 bases and J by 4 bases, with 10 bases left in between. The CDR3 contains 14 residues. The CDR3 sequence is CASSLVSDLETQYF. The DNA of the CDR3 is TGCGCCAGCAGCTTGGTTTCGGACTTAGAGACCCAGTACTTC.

This clonotype was counted many times. The rearrangement joins TRBV12-3 or TRBV12-4 to TRBJ2-7; TRBD1 matches at 9 bases. Trimming took 6 bases from V and 5 from J; bases not matched to a gene: 11. This CDR3 is built from 15 residues. The CDR3 loop is CASSPGQGDANEQYF. Written as DNA, the CDR3 is TGTGCCAGCAGCCCGGGACAGGGAGATGCCAACGAGCAGTACTTC.

This clonotype was observed at least ten times. The V gene is TRBV20-1, the J gene TRBJ2-7, with 10 bases aligning to TRBD1. Trimming removed 4 bases from V and 6 bases from J; junction bases left unmatched: 12. Germline loops: CDR1 DFQATT, CDR2 SNEGSKA (reference sequence). There are 15 residues in the CDR3. The CDR3 nucleotides are TGCAGTGCTACTACGACAGGGGGCGGGGTGGGCGAGCAGTACTTC. Its translation is CSATTTGGGVGEQYF.

This clonotype was seen repeatedly, ten times or more. The V call is TRBV12-3 or TRBV12-4, the J call TRBJ1-6; no definite D call. Trimming left V 6 bases short and J 8 bases short, with 11 bases between. The CDR3 is 13 residues long. Here the CDR3 reads CASSLLSDSPLHF. The DNA of the CDR3 is TGTGCCAGCAGCCTTCTCAGCGATTCACCCCTCCACTTT.

The chain couples TRBV7-9 to TRBJ2-7; D possibly corresponds to TRBD2 (5 bases). The length of the CDR3 is 13 residues. V gave up 5 bases and J gave up 6 bases, with 14 bases separating them. Germline CDR1 SEHNR, CDR2 FQNEAQ (reference sequence). The CDR3 nucleotides read TGTGCCAGCAGCCCCATCCTAGCCCTCGAGCAGTACTTC. Translation gives CASSPILALEQYF.

This clonotype has only a few counts. J is TRBJ2-2 and V is TRBV5-1; the D is unclear. Per the germline V gene, CDR1 is SGHRS and CDR2 is YFSETQ. V dropped 10 bases and J dropped 5 bases, with 12 bases sitting between them. The CDR3 contains 12 residues. The CDR3, as DNA: TGCGCCGGCACGATGGGGACCGGGGAGCTGTTTTTT. It specifies CAGTMGTGELFF.

This clonotype has ten or more counts. The rearrangement uses TRBV2 and TRBJ1-1, with 8 bases lining up with TRBD1. V lost 9 bases to trimming and J lost 5 bases; unmatched junction nucleotides: 5. Germline V lookup: CDR1 SNHLY, CDR2 FYNNEI. CDR3 length: 12 amino acids. DNA for the CDR3: TGTGCCAGTTGGACAGGGCGGACTGAAGCTTTCTTT. As protein: CASWTGRTEAFF.

This clonotype was picked up many times. CDR3 loop: CASSEGRSNQPQHF. CDR3 in DNA: TGTGCCAGCAGTGAAGGGAGATCTAATCAGCCCCAGCATTTT. The chain employs TRBV2 and TRBJ1-5; D unresolved. V lost 1 base, J lost 4 bases, and 8 bases lay in between. The germline CDR1 and CDR2 sequences are SNHLY and FYNNEI. The CDR3 loop spans 14 amino acids.

This clonotype was detected many times. An end of the junction does not agree with germline; a read error may underlie this. This chain links TRBV7-7 with TRBJ1-4, with TRBD1 matching over 12 bases. The CDR3 loop spans 15 amino acids. Per germline, CDR1 SSHAT and CDR2 FNYEAQ (reference sequence). For the CDR3, the DNA is TGTGCTAGCAGCGTCAACCCGGGACAGGGGGCAGAACTGTTTTTT. Protein product: CASSVNPGQGAELFF.